This passage covers 27 T cell receptor beta chains from one sample sequenced in a study of shared clonotypes between healthy human individuals. TCRdb's copy holds only in-frame clones and misses some; the assay was immunoSEQ multiplex PCR. The data contain about 1 million clones, 70% to 80% of them singletons. Source material: memory CD4+ T cells from PBMCs. Indicated subset: CD45RA-negative fraction. The receptors were sampled from a young man in good health. Some clones in this sample may be carry-over from other donors' samples.

This clone has just a few counts. The same CDR3 can be traced to other DNA sequences in this sample. The chain recombines TRBV5-1 with TRBJ1-1; no clear D. The CDR3 is 14 amino acids. Germline loops: CDR1 SGHRS, CDR2 YFSETQ. Between the trimmed V and J ends, which lost 0 bases and 1 base, there was a span of 7 bases. CDR3 protein: CASSLDRGNTEAFF. The CDR3 DNA is TGCGCCAGCAGCTTGGACAGAGGGAACACTGAAGCTTTCTTT.

There are a few counts of this clone. This rearrangement joins TRBV4-3 to TRBJ1-1; D remains ambiguous. This CDR3 contains 17 residues. CDR1 is LGHNA, CDR2 YSLEER, per germline. V dropped 6 bases and J dropped 1 base, with 21 bases sitting between them. The CDR3 sequence is CASRDTSRKGGNTEAFF. CDR3 DNA: TGCGCCAGCAGAGACACTTCCCGGAAGGGCGGGAACACTGAAGCTTTCTTT.

The genes are TRBV18 and TRBJ1-3; no firm D call. Between the trimmed V and J ends, which lost 3 bases and 3 bases, there was a span of 9 bases. The germline V gene has CDR1 KGHSH and CDR2 LQKENI. CDR3 size: 14 residues. Written as DNA, the CDR3 is TGTGCCAGCTCACCGGGGAGAGATGGAAACACCATATATTTT. Protein: CASSPGRDGNTIYF.

The chain joins TRBV5-6 to TRBJ1-6, with D maybe TRBD1 (6 bases). Deletions cut 3 bases from V and 10 bases from J, with 8 bases between. The CDR3 runs to 12 residues. Germline V gives CDR1 SGHDT, CDR2 YYEEEE. As DNA, the CDR3 is TGTGCCAGCAGCTACAGGGACTCACCCCTCCACTTT. It encodes CASSYRDSPLHF.

As regards this clone: At one end the junction does not follow the germline gene, possibly because of a read error. The V and J genes are TRBV2 and TRBJ2-1; the D gene is possibly TRBD1 (5 bases). CDR3 length: 13 residues. The germline V gene has CDR1 SNHLY and CDR2 FYNNEI. The DNA for the CDR3 is TGTGCCAGCAAGGGGCAGACCTACAGTGAGCAGTTCTTC. It translates to CASKGQTYSEQFF.

The rearrangement joins TRBV2 to TRBJ1-2; no firm D call. The CDR3 sequence is 16 residues long. Germline CDR1 and CDR2: SNHLY and FYNNEI. V was cut by 6 bases and J by 2 bases, with 19 bases left in between. This chain's CDR3 is CASRALGSSRNYGYTF. In DNA, the CDR3 is TGTGCCAGCAGGGCGCTAGGGAGTTCGCGCAACTATGGCTACACCTTC.

The chain joins TRBV5-1 to TRBJ2-5; D gene unclear. Germline values: CDR1 SGHRS, CDR2 YFSETQ. Between the trimmed V and J ends, which lost 2 bases and 1 base, there was a span of 9 bases. This CDR3 is built from 14 residues. This chain's CDR3 is CASSFNSFQETQYF. CDR3 bases: TGCGCCAGCAGCTTTAACAGTTTCCAAGAGACCCAGTACTTC.

The chain couples TRBV6-5 to TRBJ2-2, with unresolved D. Trimming took 0 bases from V and 8 from J, leaving 10 bases between them. CDR1 and CDR2 (germline): MNHEY, SVGAGI. The CDR3 is 14 residues long. DNA of the CDR3: TGTGCCAGCAGTTACTCCCCGTTAGAAGGGGAGCTGTTTTTT. Amino acids: CASSYSPLEGELFF.

CDR3 sequence reads: CASSFTNPSGANVLTF. Here the CDR3 DNA reads TGTGCCAGCAGCTTTACGAACCCCTCTGGGGCCAACGTCCTGACTTTC. V and J are TRBV7-8 and TRBJ2-6, with D uncertain. Germline-derived CDR1 and CDR2 are SGHVS and FQNEAQ. Deletions cut 3 bases from V and 0 bases from J, with 9 bases between. This CDR3 spans 16 amino acids.

The genes are TRBV4-1 and TRBJ2-3, with 7 nucleotides matching TRBD2. This CDR3 region has 15 residues. V lost 1 base to trimming and J lost 6 bases; unmatched junction nucleotides: 7. The V gene's germline CDR1 is MGHRA and CDR2 YSYEKL. CDR3 nucleotides: TGCGCCAGCAGCCAAGGGGGCGGGAGTTCCGATACGCAGTATTTT. Translating gives CASSQGGGSSDTQYF.

With respect to this clone: Germline and junction disagree at one end, which may indicate a read error. The chain carries TRBV4-2 and TRBJ1-4; TRBD1 might be the D (5 bases). This CDR3 is 16 amino acids long. Germline-derived CDR1 and CDR2 are LGHNA and YNFKEQ. The CDR3 loop reads CASSQGTGVTNEKLFF. The CDR3 bases are TGTGCCAGCAGTCAAGGGACCGGAGTAACTAATGAAAAACTGTTTTTT.

This clone was recorded many times. The chain links TRBV7-8 to TRBJ2-7; 11 bases line up with TRBD1. Per germline, CDR1 SGHVS and CDR2 FQNEAQ. The V gene end was trimmed by 0 bases and the J gene end by 5 bases; junction bases not matched to a gene: 9. This CDR3 has 17 residues. CDR3 sequence: CASSLAQDRGRFNEQYF. The DNA of the CDR3 is TGTGCCAGCAGCTTAGCTCAGGACAGGGGGCGCTTCAACGAGCAGTACTTC.

The V call is TRBV7-3, the J call TRBJ2-1, with D perhaps matching TRBD2 (7 bases). CDR3 length: 13 residues. Trimming stripped 5 bases from V and 5 bases from J, with 10 bases between. Germline CDR1 is SGHTA and CDR2 is FQGTGA. The CDR3 reads CASSRGAHNEQFF. The CDR3, as DNA: TGTGCCAGCAGCCGGGGGGCCCACAATGAGCAGTTCTTC.

The table lists this clone with a few counts. The rearrangement uses TRBV4-1 and TRBJ1-2; D gene unclear. V was shortened by 6 bases and J by 4 bases, with 15 bases between the two germline ends. This CDR3 is 14 amino acids long. CDR1 is MGHRA, CDR2 YSYEKL, per germline. This CDR3 is CASSSGSSTYGYTF. The CDR3 nucleotides are TGCGCCAGCAGTTCGGGATCCTCTACCTATGGCTACACCTTC.

V and J are TRBV11-3 and TRBJ1-3; no reliable D call. The V and J ends lost 4 bases and 3 bases respectively, with 4 bases between them. Germline V lookup: CDR1 SGHNT, CDR2 YENEEA. The CDR3 is 12 residues long. CDR3 residues: CASSSNGNTIYF. The CDR3 DNA sequence: TGTGCCAGCAGCTCTAATGGAAACACCATATATTTT.

This clone has more than one count but fewer than ten. CDR3 in amino acids: CSVHANIYGYTF. CDR3 bases: TGCAGCGTTCATGCAAATATCTATGGCTACACCTTC. The rearrangement joins TRBV29-1 to TRBJ1-2; D gene ambiguous. Per the germline V gene, CDR1 is SQVTM and CDR2 is ANQGSEA. The CDR3 is made up of 12 amino acids. Trimming took 5 bases from V and 4 from J, leaving 11 bases between them.

This chain uses TRBV7-2 with TRBJ1-1, with 10 bases matching TRBD1. J gave up 3 bases and V 5 bases, and 3 bases lay outside the gene matches. CDR1 SGHTA and CDR2 FQGNSA come from the germline V gene. The CDR3 runs 14 residues. CDR3 sequence: CASSPDRGDTEAFF. The CDR3, as DNA: TGTGCCAGCAGCCCGGACAGGGGGGACACTGAAGCTTTCTTT.

The chain recombines TRBV11-2 with TRBJ1-1, with 7 bases aligning to TRBD1. The CDR3 loop spans 14 amino acids. After removal of 5 bases from V and 3 bases from J, the junction contained 6 bases not matched to a gene. From germline, CDR1 is SGHAT and CDR2 FQNNGV. This CDR3 reads CASSRGTVDTEAFF. The CDR3 nucleotides read TGTGCCAGCAGCCGTGGGACAGTGGACACTGAAGCTTTCTTT.

The chain employs TRBV9 and TRBJ2-2; tentatively, D is TRBD2 (6 bases). Germline V gene sequence: CDR1 SGDLS, CDR2 YYNGEE. V was pared by 0 bases and J by 7 bases, with 13 bases between. The CDR3 extends over 15 amino acids. Here the CDR3 DNA reads TGTGCCAGCAGCGTAGTCGGGGCGCGGGACGGGGAGCTGTTTTTT. It encodes CASSVVGARDGELFF. The full variable domain, in which reference TRBV9 and TRBJ2-2 provide the parts outside the CDR3, is DSGVTQTPKHLITATGQRVTLRCSPRSGDLSVYWYQQSLDQGLQFLIQYYNGEERAKGNILERFSAQQFPDLHSELNLSSLELGDSALYFCASSVVGARDGELFFGEGSRLTVL.

CDR3 coding DNA: TGTGCCTGGAGCGGGACTCCTAAGAACACCGGGGAGCTGTTTTTT. It translates to CAWSGTPKNTGELFF. This chain links TRBV30 with TRBJ2-2; perhaps TRBD2 as D (6 bases). Trimming left V 3 bases short and J 1 base short, with 12 bases between. In germline, CDR1 is GTSNPN, CDR2 SVGIG (reference sequence). This CDR3 comprises 15 residues.

This clone has just one count. The CDR3 loop is CSVEDRRTRFSNEQFF. In DNA form, the CDR3 reads TGCAGCGTTGAAGATCGTAGGACTAGGTTCAGCAATGAGCAGTTCTTC. The chain combines TRBV29-1 with TRBJ2-1; TRBD2 agrees at 7 bases. V lost 0 bases, J lost 6 bases, and 11 bases stayed unmatched. Germline values: CDR1 SQVTM, CDR2 ANQGSEA. The CDR3 runs 16 residues.

This clone occurred once. This chain joins TRBV2 and TRBJ1-2; D perhaps matches TRBD1 (5 bases). Trimming left V 6 bases short and J 8 bases short, with 13 bases between. Germline V gene sequence: CDR1 SNHLY, CDR2 FYNNEI. This CDR3 has 12 amino acids. This CDR3 reads CASREQGEGYTF. CDR3 DNA sequence: TGTGCCAGCAGGGAGCAGGGTGAGGGCTACACCTTC.

This clone occurred once. The gene calls are TRBV19 and TRBJ2-5; 7 positions agree with TRBD1. CDR3 length: 15 residues. With 2 bases clipped from V and 5 bases from J, the junction kept 8 bases outside the gene matches. Germline CDR1 and CDR2: LNHDA and SQIVND (reference sequence). CDR3 loop: CASSIKTGSRETQYF. DNA of the CDR3: TGTGCCAGTAGTATAAAGACAGGGAGTAGGGAGACCCAGTACTTC.

The rearrangement uses TRBV2 and TRBJ2-1; 12 bases match TRBD2. Per germline, CDR1 SNHLY and CDR2 FYNNEI. This CDR3 spans 16 amino acids. The J segment lost 4 bases and the V segment lost 6 bases, leaving 7 bases of the junction unmatched. CDR3 in amino acids: CASRQWTSGAYNEQFF. CDR3 coding DNA: TGTGCCAGCAGGCAATGGACTAGCGGGGCTTACAATGAGCAGTTCTTC.

Worth noting for this clone: This sample includes further DNA sequences coding for the same CDR3. The chain links TRBV30 to TRBJ1-5; the D is unclear. The ends were cut back, 1 base at V and 1 base at J, with 5 bases in the middle. CDR3 length equals 13 residues. Germline V gene sequence: CDR1 GTSNPN, CDR2 SVGIG (reference sequence). CDR3 in DNA: TGTGCCTGGAGTGGCCAGAGCAATCAGCCCCAGCATTTT. It specifies CAWSGQSNQPQHF.

The rearrangement links TRBV27 to TRBJ1-6, with unresolved D. In germline, CDR1 is MNHEY, CDR2 SMNVEV (reference sequence). This CDR3 region has 15 residues. The V end was cut by 3 bases, the J end by 5 bases, with 11 bases between. The CDR3 coding sequence is TGTGCCAGCAGTTTTAGACGGAGAGATAATTCACCCCTCCACTTT. Encoded protein: CASSFRRRDNSPLHF.

Written as DNA, the CDR3 is TGTGCCAGCAGTAGAAACAGGGGGAATGAGCAGTTCTTC. It is translated as CASSRNRGNEQFF. The chain joins TRBV6-4 to TRBJ2-1; 8 positions agree with TRBD1. The trim removed 5 bases at V and 7 bases at J, leaving 4 bases unmatched. Germline CDR1 is MRHNA and CDR2 is SNTAGT. This CDR3 is built from 13 residues.